Each of the 32 T cell receptor beta chains below was sequenced from the same sample in a study of T cell repertoires in cytomegalovirus infection. No antigen has been assigned to these receptors. TCRdb called the reads again in MiXCR, with one record for every CDR3 protein. This table has about 920,000 distinct CDR3 sequences, less than 35% appearing once. Sequencing was performed on cultured CD8+ T cells from PBMCs, taken from culture after CMV antigen stimulation. These receptors were collected from a human donor in good health (CMV status not recorded). Some clones in this sample may be carry-over from other donors' samples.

In this sample, this clonotype turned up many times. The CDR3 DNA reads TGTGCCAGCAGTACGGGGGGGACAGGGGAGAATGAAAAACTGTTTTTT. Its translation: CASSTGGTGENEKLFF. The chain is built from TRBV12-3 or TRBV12-4 and TRBJ1-4, with 10 bases matching TRBD1. The CDR3 loop spans 16 amino acids. The V gene end was trimmed by 5 bases and the J gene end by 5 bases; junction bases not matched to a gene: 8.

This clonotype was seen more than once but under ten times. The chain has TRBV27 and TRBJ2-3; TRBD1 might be the D (6 bases). The CDR3 runs to 14 residues. The germline V and J ends were trimmed by 8 bases and 3 bases, with 15 bases remaining between them. Per the germline V gene, CDR1 is MNHEY and CDR2 is SMNVEV (reference sequence). Here the CDR3 DNA reads TGTGCCAGCGGCTTGGGGGCTCGTACAGATACGCAGTATTTT. Residues: CASGLGARTDTQYF.

This chain links TRBV20-1 with TRBJ2-7, with 9 bases fitting TRBD2. V lost 2 bases and J lost 3; bases outside the gene matches: 8. Germline V lookup: CDR1 DFQATT, CDR2 SNEGSKA (reference sequence). The CDR3 length is 15 residues. CDR3 loop: CSARPTSGGYYEQYV. The CDR3 DNA follows: TGCAGTGCTAGACCGACTAGCGGCGGGTACTACGAGCAGTACGTC.

This chain uses TRBV7-9 with TRBJ1-1; D is unclear. This CDR3 contains 15 residues. Looked up from germline, CDR1 is SEHNR and CDR2 is FQNEAQ (reference sequence). V was trimmed by 2 bases and J by 2 bases, leaving 12 bases between them. In DNA, the CDR3 is TGTGCCAGCAGCTTACCTACAGACCTTAACACTGAAGCTTTCTTT. This codes for CASSLPTDLNTEAFF.

This clonotype was observed a few times. The chain links TRBV5-4 to TRBJ2-7; 7 bases match TRBD1. Germline V lookup: CDR1 SGHNT, CDR2 YYREEE (reference sequence). The junction had 7 bases not matched to a gene; V was cut back by 4 bases and J by 3 bases. This CDR3 is 14 amino acids long. The CDR3 nucleotides are TGTGCCAGCAGCGAGAACAGGGGATTCTACGAGCAGTACTTC. Translated: CASSENRGFYEQYF.

This clonotype has a handful of counts. The chain combines TRBV6-2 or TRBV6-3 with TRBJ1-1; D not resolved. This CDR3 has 11 residues. V was shortened by 8 bases and J by 4 bases, with 8 bases between the two germline ends. Germline CDR1 reads MNHEY; CDR2 reads SVGEGT. DNA of the CDR3: TGTGCCAGCGGACTAATCACTGAAGCTTTCTTT. Encoded protein: CASGLITEAFF.

The rearrangement uses TRBV5-5 and TRBJ2-3, with 9 bases identical to TRBD2. V shed 4 bases, J shed 4 bases, and the junction held 10 bases outside the gene matches. This CDR3 has 16 amino acids. The V gene's germline CDR1 is SGHKS and CDR2 YYEKEE (reference sequence). Here the CDR3 reads CASSQPIAGVADTQYF. The CDR3 DNA reads as TGTGCCAGCAGCCAACCTATAGCGGGGGTGGCAGATACGCAGTATTTT.

This clonotype appeared many times. The chain is built from TRBV19 and TRBJ2-7, with TRBD1 matching 9 bases. With V trimmed by 5 bases and J by 3 bases, 2 bases remained unmatched. This CDR3 region has 13 residues. Germline loops: CDR1 LNHDA, CDR2 SQIVND (reference sequence). The CDR3 DNA reads TGTGCCAGTAGTGCGGGACAGGGCTACGAGCAGTACTTC. It encodes CASSAGQGYEQYF.

The rearrangement joins TRBV7-9 to TRBJ2-7; 8 positions match TRBD1. The V and J ends lost 5 bases and 3 bases, in that order; junction bases with no gene match: 6. Germline V lookup: CDR1 SEHNR, CDR2 FQNEAQ (reference sequence). The CDR3 is 14 residues long. The CDR3 bases are TGTGCCAGCAGCCCCCAGGGGGCGCGCTACGAGCAGTACTTC. Translating it yields CASSPQGARYEQYF. Drawing the rest from reference TRBV7-9 and TRBJ2-7, the complete variable domain is DTGVSQNPRHKITKRGQNVTFRCDPISEHNRLYWYRQTLGQGPEFLTYFQNEAQLEKSRLLSDRFSAERPKGSFSTLEIQRTEQGDSAMYLCASSPQGARYEQYFGPGTRLTVT.

This clonotype was observed a few times. The V and J genes are TRBV19 and TRBJ2-1; 7 bases are shared with TRBD2. Trimming removed 9 bases from V and 2 bases from J; junction bases left unmatched: 10. The CDR3 spans 15 residues. The germline V gene has CDR1 LNHDA and CDR2 SQIVND (reference sequence). CDR3 DNA: TGTGCCAGCAGCGGCGGGGGTGGTCCCTACAATGAGCAGTTCTTC. The encoded protein is CASSGGGGPYNEQFF.

This clonotype appeared many times. This chain connects TRBV12-3 or TRBV12-4 to TRBJ2-3; D remains unclear. V dropped 6 bases and J dropped 2 bases, with 15 bases sitting between them. The CDR3 sequence is 15 residues long. CDR3 sequence: CASSSLDLSTDTQYF. CDR3 sequence (DNA): TGTGCCAGCAGCAGTTTGGACCTCTCCACAGATACGCAGTATTTT.

About this clonotype: It may be a read error: a sequence one base away is much more abundant. The rearrangement links TRBV19 to TRBJ2-7; 7 positions match TRBD2. V trimming: 5 bases; J trimming: 3 bases; junction bases outside the gene matches: 7. The germline V gene has CDR1 LNHDA and CDR2 SQIVND (reference sequence). The CDR3 is made up of 14 amino acids. CDR3 nucleotide sequence: TGTGCCAGTAGTGCCGGACTAGTGGGCTACGAGCAGTACTTC. Translating it yields CASSAGLVGYEQYF.

This clonotype was observed a few times. The chain is built from TRBV2 and TRBJ2-1, with D unresolved. V was trimmed by 2 bases and J by 4 bases, leaving 6 bases between them. The germline CDR1 and CDR2 sequences are SNHLY and FYNNEI. The CDR3 contains 13 residues. The CDR3 DNA reads as TGTGCCAGCAGTGAACCAGCTTACAATGAGCAGTTCTTC. It specifies CASSEPAYNEQFF.

This clonotype was seen many times. The chain joins TRBV7-9 to TRBJ1-2, with 9 bases fitting TRBD1. With V trimmed by 5 bases and J by 3 bases, 4 bases remained unmatched. The CDR3 length is 14 residues. Germline lookup yields CDR1 SEHNR and CDR2 FQNEAQ (reference sequence). DNA for the CDR3: TGTGCCAGCAGCGGACAGGGGTCGGACTATGGCTACACCTTC. Translating gives CASSGQGSDYGYTF.

The chain carries TRBV27 and TRBJ2-3, with D tentatively TRBD1 (5 bases). Trimming pared 3 bases from V and 5 bases from J, leaving 12 bases between. The CDR3 extends over 14 amino acids. Germline V lookup: CDR1 MNHEY, CDR2 SMNVEV (reference sequence). CDR3 nucleotide sequence: TGTGCCAGCAGTTTCGGGCTTAGGGGAGATACGCAGTATTTT. It encodes CASSFGLRGDTQYF.

The chain couples TRBV6-5 to TRBJ2-3; no definite D call. V gave up 5 bases and J gave up 4 bases, with 16 bases separating them. Germline lookup yields CDR1 MNHEY and CDR2 SVGAGI. There are 15 residues in the CDR3. The CDR3 DNA is TGTGCCAGCAGTCTCAAGCCCGGTCGGGCAGATACGCAGTATTTT. It specifies CASSLKPGRADTQYF.

This clonotype was seen only a few times. This rearrangement joins TRBV12-3 or TRBV12-4 to TRBJ2-4; the D gene is possibly TRBD2 (5 bases). This CDR3 is 19 amino acids long. The germline V and J ends were trimmed by 9 bases and 0 bases, with 27 bases remaining between them. The CDR3: CASPPPASETILAKNIQYF. The CDR3 DNA reads TGTGCCAGTCCCCCCCCGGCTTCTGAGACTATTCTAGCCAAAAACATTCAGTACTTC.

The V gene is TRBV19, the J gene TRBJ1-5; 7 bases are shared with TRBD1. Unmatched junction bases numbered 8, after V lost 0 bases and J lost 6 bases. Germline CDR1 and CDR2: LNHDA and SQIVND (reference sequence). The CDR3 has 16 residues. The CDR3 DNA sequence: TGTGCCAGTAGTATAGATGCACAGGGGCGTCGTCAGCCCCAGCATTTT. It codes for CASSIDAQGRRQPQHF.

The chain employs TRBV29-1 and TRBJ1-1, with D unresolved. V lost 3 bases to trimming and J lost 3 bases, with 8 bases between them. From germline, CDR1 is SQVTM and CDR2 ANQGSEA. This CDR3 has 12 amino acids. CDR3 in DNA: TGCAGCGTTGAGGCGTGGGACACTGAAGCTTTCTTT. Protein sequence: CSVEAWDTEAFF.

The chain couples TRBV12-3 or TRBV12-4 to TRBJ2-5; perhaps D is TRBD1 or TRBD2 (5 bases each). This CDR3 contains 16 residues. V lost 8 bases, J lost 4 bases, and 23 bases lay in between. CDR3 sequence (DNA): TGTGCCAGCCTCCTTCGTGGGGGATTGGTGGGAGAGACCCAGTACTTC. As protein: CASLLRGGLVGETQYF.

The chain links TRBV15 to TRBJ2-5; 11 bases match TRBD1. V was pared by 3 bases and J by 6 bases, with 6 bases of the junction left unmatched. This CDR3 is built from 15 residues. Germline values: CDR1 LNHNV, CDR2 YYDKDF (reference sequence). The CDR3 region has the DNA TGTGCCACCAGCAGCCGGGACAGGGGGTTCAAGACCCAGTACTTC. Protein product: CATSSRDRGFKTQYF.

CDR3 in amino acids: CASSSGQGAHEQYF. In nucleotides, the CDR3 is TGTGCCAGCAGCTCCGGACAGGGGGCCCACGAGCAGTACTTC. This chain uses TRBV11-2 with TRBJ2-7, with 11 bases that match TRBD1. V shed 4 bases, J shed 5 bases, and the junction held 4 bases outside the gene matches. The germline V gene encodes CDR1 SGHAT and CDR2 FQNNGV. This CDR3 region has 14 residues. Full variable domain (remainder filled in from reference TRBV11-2 and TRBJ2-7): EAGVAQSPRYKIIEKRQSVAFWCNPISGHATLYWYQQILGQGPKLLIQFQNNGVVDDSQLPKDRFSAERLKGVDSTLKIQPAKLEDSAVYLCASSSGQGAHEQYFGPGTRLTVT.

This clonotype appeared many times. At one end, the junction sequence differs from germline, possibly due to a read error. V is TRBV4-1 and J is TRBJ2-3; D ambiguous. In germline, CDR1 is MGHRA, CDR2 YSYEKL. CDR3 length: 12 residues. Here the CDR3 reads CASSQTTDTQYF. The CDR3 nucleotides read TGTGCCAGCAGTCAGACAACAGATACGCAGTATTTT.

In its sample, this clonotype was seen many times. J is TRBJ2-2 and V is TRBV7-2; D unresolved. The germline V gene encodes CDR1 SGHTA and CDR2 FQGNSA. The CDR3 is 17 amino acids. Trimming left V 0 bases short and J 1 base short, with 12 bases between. The CDR3 DNA reads as TGTGCCAGCAGCTTAGCGGTATCCCGGCTGAACACCGGGGAGCTGTTTTTT. Protein sequence: CASSLAVSRLNTGELFF.

Only a few counts were recorded for this clonotype. The rearrangement links TRBV12-5 to TRBJ2-7; tentatively, D is TRBD2 (6 bases). The CDR3 consists of 13 residues. V was pared by 6 bases and J by 5 bases, with 14 bases between. CDR1 is LGHNT and CDR2 is FRNRAP in the germline V gene. The CDR3 is CASGPGLYHEQYF. CDR3 bases: TGTGCTAGTGGCCCGGGACTTTACCACGAGCAGTACTTC. The variable domain in full, completed from reference TRBV12-5 and TRBJ2-7, reads DARVTQTPRHKVTEMGQEVTMRCQPILGHNTVFWYRQTMMQGLELLAYFRNRAPLDDSGMPKDRFSAEMPDATLATLKIQPSEPRDSAVYFCASGPGLYHEQYFGPGTRLTVT.

In this sample, this clonotype turned up many times. The chain joins TRBV7-6 to TRBJ2-1; 8 bases match TRBD2. The CDR3 has 16 amino acids. CDR1 is SGHVS and CDR2 is FNYEAQ in the germline V gene. Trimming at V came to 6 bases and at J to 7 bases, leaving 14 bases not matched to a gene. In DNA, the CDR3 is TGTGCCAGCAGGCCGCCGGGACTAGGGGAACGAAATGAGCAGTTCTTC. This encodes CASRPPGLGERNEQFF.

V gene TRBV7-6 combines with J gene TRBJ2-7, with 8 nucleotides matching TRBD1. V gave up 5 bases and J gave up 3 bases; unmatched junction bases: 15. The CDR3 runs 17 residues. Germline assignment: CDR1 SGHVS and CDR2 FNYEAQ. The CDR3: CASSRIGNTGGNYEQYF. The CDR3, as DNA: TGTGCCAGCAGCCGAATTGGGAACACAGGGGGGAACTACGAGCAGTACTTC. Complete variable domain (other parts from reference TRBV7-6 and TRBJ2-7): GAGVSQSPRYKVTKRGQDVALRCDPISGHVSLYWYRQALGQGPEFLTYFNYEAQQDKSGLPNDRFSAERPEGSISTLTIQRTEQRDSAMYRCASSRIGNTGGNYEQYFGPGTRLTVT.

The J gene is TRBJ2-1, the V gene TRBV6-1, with a possible D match to TRBD1 (5 bases). This CDR3 spans 15 amino acids. Trimming took off 6 bases at V and 8 bases at J, with 20 bases between the two ends. Germline CDR1 is MNHNS and CDR2 is SASEGT. The CDR3 coding sequence is TGTGCCAGCAGCCCGGCAGGGTTTGGAGAGGATGAGCAGTTCTTC. It is translated as CASSPAGFGEDEQFF.

V usage is TRBV18 and J usage is TRBJ2-5; D possibly uses TRBD1 or TRBD2 (5 bases each). The V end was cut by 1 base, the J end by 1 base, with 13 bases between. This CDR3 is built from 16 residues. Germline CDR1 and CDR2: KGHSH and LQKENI. The CDR3 region has the DNA TGTGCCAGCTCACCACGGGACCTGATGGGCCAAGAGACCCAGTACTTC. Protein product: CASSPRDLMGQETQYF.

V is TRBV18 and J is TRBJ1-3, with 7 bases that match TRBD1. Germline V lookup: CDR1 KGHSH, CDR2 LQKENI. V shed 4 bases and J 4 bases; nucleotides not matched to a gene: 13. The CDR3 length is 17 residues. The chain's CDR3 is CASSQKQGPVYGNTIYF. The CDR3 region has the DNA TGTGCCAGCTCACAAAAACAGGGGCCAGTTTACGGAAACACCATATATTTT.

This sequence joins TRBV7-8 and TRBJ2-1; D is tentatively TRBD1 or TRBD2 (5 bases each). Germline loops: CDR1 SGHVS, CDR2 FQNEAQ. This CDR3 region has 15 residues. V was shortened by 5 bases and J by 4 bases, with 15 bases between the two germline ends. The CDR3 nucleotides are TGTGCCAGCAGCCACGCACTGGGGACGTACAATGAGCAGTTCTTC. Amino acids: CASSHALGTYNEQFF.

The chain is built from TRBV27 and TRBJ1-3; unclear D gene. Germline CDR1 is MNHEY and CDR2 is SMNVEV (reference sequence). The CDR3 extends over 15 amino acids. V was shortened by 5 bases and J by 1 base, with 12 bases between the two germline ends. The CDR3 sequence is CASSVYWGSGNTIYF. DNA for the CDR3: TGTGCCAGCAGTGTTTATTGGGGATCTGGAAACACCATATATTTT.